Following are 21 T cell receptor beta chains from one sample sequenced in a study of shared clonotypes between healthy human individuals. Produced via immunoSEQ multiplex PCR; TCRdb's table is partial and in-frame only. This table holds 400,000 to 600,000 clones, 70% to 80% found once. The specimen sequenced was PBMCs. Source of these receptors: a woman aged 40-49 years in good health. Some clones in this sample may be carry-over from other donors' samples.

The rearrangement joins TRBV1 to TRBJ2-7; the table names TRBD2, a call not compared with the DNA. TRBV1 is termed a pseudogene. The CDR3 loop spans 18 amino acids. DNA for the CDR3: TGCACCAGCAGCCAAGATGGAAGCGGGAGGGCCGGGGGCTACGAGCAGTACTTC. The encoded protein is CTSSQDGSGRAGGYEQYF.

This rearrangement joins TRBV27 to TRBJ2-7; D is unresolved. Germline loops: CDR1 MNHEY, CDR2 SMNVEV (reference sequence). V lost 6 bases, J lost 3 bases, and 18 bases lay in between. The CDR3 spans 15 residues. This CDR3 reads CASSTILQRRYEQYF. The CDR3 region has the DNA TGTGCCAGCAGCACTATCCTCCAGAGACGCTACGAGCAGTACTTC.

The table lists this clone with a few counts. This chain connects TRBV10-3 to TRBJ2-7; D is possibly TRBD1 or TRBD2 (5 bases each). Germline assignment: CDR1 ENHRY and CDR2 SYGVKD. CDR3 length: 14 residues. Trimming pared 5 bases from V and 4 bases from J, leaving 15 bases between. CDR3 loop: CAISIRDGDYEQYF. The DNA of the CDR3 is TGTGCCATCAGTATCCGGGACGGCGATTACGAGCAGTACTTC.

CDR3 in DNA: TGTGCCAGCAGTTACTCCCAGTACAATGAGCAGTTCTTC. This translates into CASSYSQYNEQFF. V gene TRBV6-6 combines with J gene TRBJ2-1, with D unresolved. CDR1 and CDR2 (germline): MNHNY, SVGAGI (reference sequence). Trimming took 0 bases from V and 4 from J, leaving 4 bases between them. The CDR3 totals 13 residues.

The rearrangement joins TRBV27 to TRBJ2-1; 9 bases match TRBD2. The ends lost 0 bases at V and 12 bases at J; junction bases unmatched: 6. The germline CDR1 and CDR2 sequences are MNHEY and SMNVEV (reference sequence). The CDR3 loop spans 14 amino acids. The DNA of the CDR3 is TGTGCCAGCAGTTTATCCGCTAGCGGGGCCCTGCAGTTCTTC. Translated, it gives CASSLSASGALQFF.

This clone was observed a single time. The gene calls are TRBV11-2 and TRBJ2-5; 8 nucleotides line up with TRBD2. The J segment lost 5 bases and the V segment lost 3 bases, leaving 8 bases of the junction unmatched. This CDR3 has 15 amino acids. Germline-derived CDR1 and CDR2 are SGHAT and FQNNGV. The CDR3 DNA follows: TGTGCCAGCAGCTTGAATGCGGGGGGCCGTGAGACCCAGTACTTC. This codes for CASSLNAGGRETQYF. Variable domain in full (rest from reference TRBV11-2 and TRBJ2-5): EAGVAQSPRYKIIEKRQSVAFWCNPISGHATLYWYQQILGQGPKLLIQFQNNGVVDDSQLPKDRFSAERLKGVDSTLKIQPAKLEDSAVYLCASSLNAGGRETQYFGPGTRLLVL.

The genes are TRBV28 and TRBJ2-7; no firm D call. The CDR3 is made up of 11 amino acids. Germline V CDR1 and CDR2: MDHEN, SYDVKM. Trimming removed 6 bases from V and 3 bases from J, with 6 bases in between. The CDR3 DNA is TGTGCCAGCAGAACATTCTACGAGCAGTACTTC. Amino acid sequence: CASRTFYEQYF.

The chain employs TRBV19 and TRBJ2-1, with a tentative D call TRBD2 (6 bases). The CDR3 has 18 amino acids. Germline lookup yields CDR1 LNHDA and CDR2 SQIVND (reference sequence). V lost 1 base, J lost 0 bases, and 16 bases lay in between. The DNA for the CDR3 is TGTGCCAGTAGTATAGTTGGGGCGGGGAGGAGCTCCTACAATGAGCAGTTCTTC. It is translated as CASSIVGAGRSSYNEQFF.

The V call is TRBV19, the J call TRBJ2-5; tentatively, D is TRBD2 (5 bases). CDR3 length: 13 amino acids. Germline loops: CDR1 LNHDA, CDR2 SQIVND (reference sequence). Deletions cut 1 base from V and 5 bases from J, with 8 bases between. DNA for the CDR3: TGTGCCAGTAGTATAGCTAGCTCCGAGACCCAGTACTTC. Protein sequence: CASSIASSETQYF. Looking up the rest from reference TRBV19 and TRBJ2-5 gives the full variable domain: DGGITQSPKYLFRKEGQNVTLSCEQNLNHDAMYWYRQDPGQGLRLIYYSQIVNDFQKGDIAEGYSVSREKKESFPLTVTSAQKNPTAFYLCASSIASSETQYFGPGTRLLVL.

The chain couples TRBV27 to TRBJ1-4; the match to TRBD1 covers 9 bases. This CDR3 contains 14 residues. After removal of 2 bases from V and 10 bases from J, the junction contained 5 bases not matched to a gene. Germline lookup yields CDR1 MNHEY and CDR2 SMNVEV (reference sequence). The CDR3 DNA reads TGTGCCAGCAGTTTACGGCAGACAGGGGGAAAACTGTTTTTT. Protein sequence: CASSLRQTGGKLFF. Full variable domain (missing parts from reference TRBV27 and TRBJ1-4): EAQVTQNPRYLITVTGKKLTVTCSQNMNHEYMSWYRQDPGLGLRQIYYSMNVEVTDKGDVPEGYKVSRKEKRNFPLILESPSPNQTSLYFCASSLRQTGGKLFFGSGTQLSVL.

The J gene is TRBJ2-5, the V gene TRBV2; either TRBD1 or TRBD2 may supply D (5 bases each). Germline CDR1 and CDR2: SNHLY and FYNNEI. The CDR3 spans 13 residues. V lost 2 bases and J lost 3, with 7 bases in between. The CDR3 here is CASSELGEETQYF. The CDR3 DNA follows: TGTGCCAGCAGTGAATTGGGGGAAGAGACCCAGTACTTC.

This clone appeared a single time. The chain joins TRBV5-4 to TRBJ2-7; tentative D call: TRBD2 (6 bases). This CDR3 contains 15 residues. Trimming left V 3 bases short and J 3 bases short, with 16 bases between. CDR1 is SGHNT and CDR2 is YYREEE in the germline V gene (reference sequence). The CDR3 region has the DNA TGTGCCAGCAGCTCGCCGGGACTGAGAGGCTACGAGCAGTACTTC. It is translated as CASSSPGLRGYEQYF.

The chain couples TRBV7-3 to TRBJ2-5; D ambiguous. V dropped 5 bases and J dropped 1 base, with 8 bases sitting between them. There are 13 residues in the CDR3. CDR1 SGHTA and CDR2 FQGTGA come from the germline V gene. CDR3: CASSRGIQETQYF. The CDR3 DNA reads as TGTGCCAGCAGCCGTGGGATCCAAGAGACCCAGTACTTC.

This chain links TRBV28 with TRBJ1-4; D remains unclear. CDR3 length: 12 amino acids. Trimming shortened V by 2 bases and J by 7 bases, and 5 bases separated the two germline ends. The germline V gene has CDR1 MDHEN and CDR2 SYDVKM. CDR3: CASSLQAEKLFF. CDR3 bases: TGTGCCAGCAGTTTACAAGCTGAAAAACTGTTTTTT.

This chain links TRBV15 with TRBJ2-3; TRBD1 matches at 8 bases. Trimming took 4 bases from V and 4 from J; bases not matched to a gene: 7. Germline V gene lookup returns CDR1 LNHNV and CDR2 YYDKDF (reference sequence). The length of the CDR3 is 15 residues. CDR3 amino acids: CATSISRDRSDTQYF. The DNA for the CDR3 is TGTGCCACCAGCATATCCCGGGACAGGTCAGATACGCAGTATTTT.

V is TRBV10-3 and J is TRBJ2-3, with TRBD2 matching 11 bases. This CDR3 has 17 amino acids. Unmatched junction bases numbered 10, after V lost 2 bases and J lost 6 bases. The germline V gene encodes CDR1 ENHRY and CDR2 SYGVKD. CDR3 in DNA: TGTGCCATCAGTGAGGGGGTTCTAGCGGGAGGTGTTGATACGCAGTATTTT. Protein product: CAISEGVLAGGVDTQYF.

J is TRBJ1-1 and V is TRBV5-1; D is perhaps TRBD1 (5 bases). The CDR3 loop spans 14 amino acids. Germline CDR1 SGHRS, CDR2 YFSETQ. The V and J ends lost 0 bases and 3 bases respectively, with 9 bases between them. In DNA form, the CDR3 reads TGCGCCAGCAGCTTGGAAGGGACTTACACTGAAGCTTTCTTT. Protein product: CASSLEGTYTEAFF.

This clone was detected only a few times. CDR3 bases: TGTGCCAGCAGCCTTAGCGGGAGGGCCGTATATGAGCAGTTCTTC. Translation gives CASSLSGRAVYEQFF. This chain uses TRBV14 with TRBJ2-1; 11 bases fit TRBD2. This CDR3 is built from 15 residues. V lost 4 bases and J lost 8; bases outside the gene matches: 7. Germline CDR1 is SGHDN and CDR2 is FVKESK.

This clone showed up just once. V and J are TRBV4-2 and TRBJ2-1; tentatively, D is TRBD2 (6 bases). The CDR3 loop spans 13 amino acids. CDR1 is LGHNA, CDR2 YNFKEQ, per germline. The germline V and J ends were trimmed by 0 bases and 13 bases, with 13 bases remaining between them. The CDR3 nucleotides read TGTGCCAGCAGCCAAGATCTAGCGCACCCACAGTTCTTC. This gives the protein CASSQDLAHPQFF.

The rearrangement joins TRBV2 to TRBJ2-7, with 10 bases matching TRBD2. With 5 bases clipped from V and 2 bases from J, the junction kept 6 bases outside the gene matches. Germline loops: CDR1 SNHLY, CDR2 FYNNEI. The CDR3 spans 15 residues. This CDR3 reads CASSTSGERTYEQYF. The CDR3 bases are TGTGCCAGCAGTACTAGCGGGGAGAGAACCTACGAGCAGTACTTC.

This clone came up a few times. The rearrangement uses TRBV5-1 and TRBJ2-3; tentative D call: TRBD2 (5 bases). Trimming took off 0 bases at V and 1 base at J, with 12 bases between the two ends. This CDR3 region has 16 residues. Germline V CDR1 and CDR2: SGHRS, YFSETQ. The CDR3 DNA reads TGCGCCAGCAGCTTGGACGGGGTCGGCGGCACAGATACGCAGTATTTT. The encoded protein is CASSLDGVGGTDTQYF.